Following are 5 T cell receptor beta chains from one sample sequenced in a study of T cell clonality in common variable immunodeficiency. Method: immunoSEQ multiplex PCR; TCRdb's copy keeps in-frame clones and lacks some. The sample has approximately 57,000 clones, none seen only once. Material for sequencing was peripheral blood mononuclear cells. These receptors originate from a person aged 18-69 years in good health.

In its sample, this clone was seen many times. The read stops 3 residues short of the end of the CDR3; the missing end is completed from the germline J gene. The chain carries TRBV5-4 and TRBJ1-2; D unclear. Germline V gene data show CDR1 as SGHNT and CDR2 as YYREEE (reference sequence). The CDR3 has 15 residues. Trimming stripped 0 bases from V and 2 bases from J, with 11 bases between. The CDR3 region is CASSLEAGSNYGYTF. The sequenced CDR3 bases are TGTGCCAGCAGCTTGGAGGCGGGGTCCAACTATGGC.

This clone was detected many times. The observed sequence ends 3 residues before the CDR3 terminus, with the missing tail filled in from the germline J gene. The V gene is TRBV5-4, the J gene TRBJ2-2; D is uncertain. CDR1 and CDR2 from the germline V gene are SGHNT and YYREEE (reference sequence). The CDR3 runs 13 residues. V lost 2 bases, J lost 1 base, and 3 bases lay in between. The CDR3 region is CASSFKNTGELFF. Incomplete CDR3 DNA: TGTGCCAGCAGCTTTAAGAACACCGGGGAG.

This clone was counted at least ten times. The CDR3 goes on 3 residues after the read ends, and that part is filled in from the germline J gene. The J gene is TRBJ2-3, the V gene TRBV6-2 or TRBV6-3; 7 nucleotides match TRBD2. From germline, CDR1 is MNHEY and CDR2 SVGEGT. Trimming removed 8 bases from V and 3 bases from J; junction bases left unmatched: 5. The CDR3 contains 13 residues. The CDR3 region is CASEGGSTDTQYF. The CDR3 bases that were read are TGTGCCAGCGAGGGCGGGAGTACAGATACG.

At least ten counts were recorded for this clone. CDR3 region: CASSILAGVPSSTDTQYF. The sequenced part of the CDR3 DNA is TGTGCCAGCAGTATACTAGCGGGAGTCCCCTCCTCCACAGATACG. The chain employs TRBV28 and TRBJ2-3; 11 bases fit TRBD2. The sequence runs out 3 residues before the end of the CDR3; the remainder is reconstructed from the germline J gene. Per the germline V gene, CDR1 is MDHEN and CDR2 is SYDVKM. The V gene end was trimmed by 5 bases and the J gene end by 2 bases; junction bases not matched to a gene: 12. The CDR3 spans 18 residues. Filled out from reference TRBV28 and TRBJ2-3, the complete variable domain reads DVKVTQSSRYLVKRTGEKVFLECVQDMDHENMFWYRQDPGLGLRLIYFSYDVKMKEKGDIPEGYSVSREKKERFSLILESASTNQTSMYLCASSILAGVPSSTDTQYFGPGTRLTVL.

This clone came up many times. Sequencing ends 3 residues short of the CDR3 end; the germline J gene provides the rest. The chain employs TRBV20-1 and TRBJ2-3, with TRBD2 matching over 13 bases. Germline-derived CDR1 and CDR2 are DFQATT and SNEGSKA (reference sequence). The V segment lost 6 bases and the J segment 5 bases; nucleotides outside the gene matches: 14. The CDR3 is 17 residues long. This CDR3 reads CSADQIGLAGEIDTQYF. CDR3 DNA (partial): TGCAGTGCCGATCAAATCGGACTAGCGGGAGAGATAGATACG.